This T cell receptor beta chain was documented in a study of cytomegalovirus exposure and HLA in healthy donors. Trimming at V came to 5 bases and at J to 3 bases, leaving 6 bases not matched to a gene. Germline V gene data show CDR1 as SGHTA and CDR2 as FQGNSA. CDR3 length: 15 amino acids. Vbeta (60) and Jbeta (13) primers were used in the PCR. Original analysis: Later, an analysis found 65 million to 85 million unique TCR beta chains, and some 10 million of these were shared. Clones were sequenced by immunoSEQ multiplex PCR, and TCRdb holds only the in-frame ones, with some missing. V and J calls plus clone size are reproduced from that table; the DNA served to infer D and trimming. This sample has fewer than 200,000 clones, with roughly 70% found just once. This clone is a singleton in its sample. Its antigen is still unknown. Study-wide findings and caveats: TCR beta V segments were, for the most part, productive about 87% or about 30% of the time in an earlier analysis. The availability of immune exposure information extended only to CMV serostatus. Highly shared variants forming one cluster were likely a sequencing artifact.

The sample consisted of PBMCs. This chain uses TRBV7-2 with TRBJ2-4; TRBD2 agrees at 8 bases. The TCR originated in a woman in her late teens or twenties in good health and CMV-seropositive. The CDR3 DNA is TGTGCCAGCAGCGCCCGGACTAGCAGCAAAAACATTCAGTACTTC. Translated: CASSARTSSKNIQYF.